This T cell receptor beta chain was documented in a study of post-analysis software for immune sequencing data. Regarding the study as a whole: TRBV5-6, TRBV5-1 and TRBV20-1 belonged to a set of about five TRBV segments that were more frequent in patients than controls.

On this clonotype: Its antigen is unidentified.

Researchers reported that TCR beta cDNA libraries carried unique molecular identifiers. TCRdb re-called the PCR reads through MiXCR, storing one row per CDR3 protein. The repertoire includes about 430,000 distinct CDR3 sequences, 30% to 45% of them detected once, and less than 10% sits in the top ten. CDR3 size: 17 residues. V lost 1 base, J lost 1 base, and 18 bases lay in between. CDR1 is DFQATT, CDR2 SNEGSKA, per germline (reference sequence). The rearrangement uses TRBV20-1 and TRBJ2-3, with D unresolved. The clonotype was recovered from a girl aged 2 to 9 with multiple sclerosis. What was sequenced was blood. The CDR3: CSARGKVTHLRTDTQYF. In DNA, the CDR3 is TGCAGTGCTAGAGGGAAAGTTACCCACCTCCGCACAGATACGCAGTATTTT.